These 10 T cell receptor beta chains were all obtained from the same sample, sequenced in a study of blood T cell repertoires in COVID-19. Here immunoSEQ multiplex PCR was the method, and the copy in TCRdb shows in-frame clones only, minus some. The sample has around 250,000 clones; approximately 83% are singletons. The sequencing sample was made of peripheral blood. All receptors come from a man aged 30 to 39 who had recovered from COVID-19.

The rearrangement joins TRBV18 to TRBJ1-4; tentatively, D is TRBD1 (5 bases). The CDR3 length is 15 residues. Trimming took off 3 bases at V and 11 bases at J, with 19 bases between the two ends. Germline V lookup: CDR1 KGHSH, CDR2 LQKENI. In nucleotides, the CDR3 is TGTGCCAGCTCACCCCGGGAGGGGCAGACGGGGAAACTGTTTTTT. Amino acids: CASSPREGQTGKLFF.

The rearrangement uses TRBV11-2 and TRBJ2-5; TRBD1 is a possible D gene (6 bases). The CDR3 spans 14 residues. With 2 bases removed from V and 5 bases from J, the gap between germline ends came to 12 bases. Germline assignment: CDR1 SGHAT and CDR2 FQNNGV. CDR3 DNA sequence: TGTGCCAGCAGCTTATTTGGCCAGGGGGAGACCCAGTACTTC. It translates to CASSLFGQGETQYF.

The chain has TRBV5-4 and TRBJ2-3; 10 bases match TRBD2. Germline V gene sequence: CDR1 SGHNT, CDR2 YYREEE (reference sequence). There are 15 residues in the CDR3. The J segment lost 4 bases and the V segment lost 2 bases, leaving 4 bases of the junction unmatched. Here the CDR3 reads CASSLAGLASDTQYF. CDR3 in DNA: TGTGCCAGCAGCTTAGCGGGACTAGCGTCAGATACGCAGTATTTT.

The genes are TRBV5-5 and TRBJ2-1; 10 bases are shared with TRBD2. The CDR3 length is 15 residues. With 4 bases clipped from V and 5 bases from J, the junction kept 6 bases outside the gene matches. Germline CDR1 is SGHKS and CDR2 is YYEKEE (reference sequence). Written as DNA, the CDR3 is TGTGCCAGCAGCCTCAGCGGGGGGGCCCACAATGAGCAGTTCTTC. Encoded protein: CASSLSGGAHNEQFF.

The table lists this clone with a few counts. This rearrangement joins TRBV5-1 to TRBJ1-1, with 8 bases that match TRBD1. CDR1 is SGHRS and CDR2 is YFSETQ in the germline V gene. J lost 5 bases, V lost 5 bases, and 11 bases had no gene match. The CDR3 consists of 15 residues. The CDR3 DNA is TGCGCCAGCAGTCCTACAGGGGGGCGGAATACTGAAGCTTTCTTT. Amino acids: CASSPTGGRNTEAFF.

The chain combines TRBV28 with TRBJ1-1; D unresolved. The CDR3 has 14 amino acids. The V end lost 6 bases, the J end lost 2 bases, and 13 bases lay between the germline ends. Germline V gene sequence: CDR1 MDHEN, CDR2 SYDVKM. The CDR3 region has the DNA TGTGCCAGCAGCAGAGTGGCACTAAACACTGAAGCTTTCTTT. Protein: CASSRVALNTEAFF.

The rearrangement joins TRBV4-1 to TRBJ2-7, with 8 bases fitting TRBD1. The length of the CDR3 is 16 residues. Trimming took 0 bases from V and 0 from J; bases not matched to a gene: 4. From germline, CDR1 is MGHRA and CDR2 YSYEKL. CDR3 amino acids: CASSQDSGGSSYEQYF. For the CDR3, the DNA is TGCGCCAGCAGCCAAGATTCAGGGGGCTCCTCCTACGAGCAGTACTTC.

At least ten counts were recorded for this clone. The genes are TRBV6-1 and TRBJ2-3, with D possibly TRBD2 on 7 matching bases. Deletions cut 2 bases from V and 2 bases from J, with 11 bases between. Germline CDR1 reads MNHNS; CDR2 reads SASEGT. The CDR3 consists of 15 residues. The CDR3 nucleotides read TGTGCCAGCAGTGAAACCGCGGGGGCCACAGATACGCAGTATTTT. Translated, it gives CASSETAGATDTQYF.

The chain links TRBV28 to TRBJ1-5, with D uncertain. V shed 4 bases and J shed 2 bases, with 6 bases lying between them. CDR1 MDHEN and CDR2 SYDVKM come from the germline V gene. The CDR3 totals 13 residues. The CDR3 DNA follows: TGTGCCAGCAGTTCAACAGGCAATCAGCCCCAGCATTTT. It is translated as CASSSTGNQPQHF. Full variable domain (missing parts from reference TRBV28 and TRBJ1-5): DVKVTQSSRYLVKRTGEKVFLECVQDMDHENMFWYRQDPGLGLRLIYFSYDVKMKEKGDIPEGYSVSREKKERFSLILESASTNQTSMYLCASSSTGNQPQHFGDGTRLSIL.

The chain carries TRBV5-1 and TRBJ2-5; 12 positions agree with TRBD2. The junction had 12 bases not matched to a gene; V was cut back by 2 bases and J by 1 base. Germline loops: CDR1 SGHRS, CDR2 YFSETQ. This CDR3 comprises 19 residues. The CDR3 coding sequence is TGCGCCAGCAGCTTAACTAGCGGGGGGTCCCGAAAGCTCCAAGAGACCCAGTACTTC. Translating it yields CASSLTSGGSRKLQETQYF.